This T cell receptor (beta chain) was sequenced in a study of T cells expressing NK-cell markers. The CDR3 runs 16 residues. Germline-derived CDR1 and CDR2 are MGHRA and YSYEKL. TCRdb re-called the 5' RACE reads, yielding one record per CDR3 amino acid sequence without DNA. In total, the table holds 350,000 to 400,000 distinct CDR3 sequences. What was sequenced was blood T cells: a sorted CD56 or NKG2C T cell subset, CD4+ or CD8+ T cells, or bulk PBMC T cells (not recorded which). This chain links TRBV4-1 with TRBJ2-1; TCRdb outputs TRBD2, but without DNA this stays unchecked. The receptor was derived from a woman in her forties or fifties in good health. CDR3 sequence: CASSQWAGIANNEQFF.